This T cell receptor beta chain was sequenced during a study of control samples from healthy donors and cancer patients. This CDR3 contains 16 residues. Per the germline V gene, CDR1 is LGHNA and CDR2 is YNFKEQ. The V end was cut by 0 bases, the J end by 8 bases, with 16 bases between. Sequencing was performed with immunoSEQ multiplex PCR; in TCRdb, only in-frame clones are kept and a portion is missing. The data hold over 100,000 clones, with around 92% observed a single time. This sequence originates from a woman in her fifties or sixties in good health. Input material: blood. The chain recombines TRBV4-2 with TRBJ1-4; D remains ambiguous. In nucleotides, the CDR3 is TGTGCCAGCAGCCAAGATCGGGTCGGGGAAGGCGAAAAACTGTTTTTT. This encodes CASSQDRVGEGEKLFF.